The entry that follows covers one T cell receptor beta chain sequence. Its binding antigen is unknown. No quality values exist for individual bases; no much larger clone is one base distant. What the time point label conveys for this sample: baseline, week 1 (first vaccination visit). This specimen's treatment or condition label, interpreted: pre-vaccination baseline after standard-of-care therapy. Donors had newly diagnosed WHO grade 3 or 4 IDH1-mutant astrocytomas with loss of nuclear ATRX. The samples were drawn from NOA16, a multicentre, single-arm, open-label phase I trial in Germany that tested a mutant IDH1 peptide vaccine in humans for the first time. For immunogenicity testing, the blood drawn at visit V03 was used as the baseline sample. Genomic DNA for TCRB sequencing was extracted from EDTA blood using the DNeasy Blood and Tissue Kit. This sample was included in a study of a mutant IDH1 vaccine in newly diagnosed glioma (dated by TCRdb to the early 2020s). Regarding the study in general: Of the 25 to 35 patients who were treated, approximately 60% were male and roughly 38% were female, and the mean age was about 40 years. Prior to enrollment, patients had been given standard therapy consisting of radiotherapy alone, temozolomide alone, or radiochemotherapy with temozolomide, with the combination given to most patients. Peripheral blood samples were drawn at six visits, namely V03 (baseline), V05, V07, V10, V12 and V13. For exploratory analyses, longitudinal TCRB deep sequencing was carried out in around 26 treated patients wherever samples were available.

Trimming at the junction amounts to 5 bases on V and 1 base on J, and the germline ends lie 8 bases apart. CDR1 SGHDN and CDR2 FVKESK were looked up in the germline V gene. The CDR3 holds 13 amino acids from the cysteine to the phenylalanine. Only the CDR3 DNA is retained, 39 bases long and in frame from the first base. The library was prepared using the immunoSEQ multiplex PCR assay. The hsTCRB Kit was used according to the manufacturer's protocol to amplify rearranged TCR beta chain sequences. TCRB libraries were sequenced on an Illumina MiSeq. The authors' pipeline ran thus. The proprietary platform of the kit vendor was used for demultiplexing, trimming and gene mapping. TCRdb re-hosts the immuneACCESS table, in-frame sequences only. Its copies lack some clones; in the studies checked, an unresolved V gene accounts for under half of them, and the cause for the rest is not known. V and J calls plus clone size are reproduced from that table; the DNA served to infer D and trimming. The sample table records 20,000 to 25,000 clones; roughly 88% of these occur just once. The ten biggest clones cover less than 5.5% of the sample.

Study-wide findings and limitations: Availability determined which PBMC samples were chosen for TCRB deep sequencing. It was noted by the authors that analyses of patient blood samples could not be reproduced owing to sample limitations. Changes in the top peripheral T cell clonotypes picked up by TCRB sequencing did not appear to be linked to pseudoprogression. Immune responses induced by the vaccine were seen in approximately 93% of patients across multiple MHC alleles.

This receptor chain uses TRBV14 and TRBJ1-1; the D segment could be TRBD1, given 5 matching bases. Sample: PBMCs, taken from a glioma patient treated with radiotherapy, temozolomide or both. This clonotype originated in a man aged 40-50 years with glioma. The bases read TGTGCCAGCAGCGTAGACAGGAACACTGAAGCTTTCTTT. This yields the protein CASSVDRNTEAFF. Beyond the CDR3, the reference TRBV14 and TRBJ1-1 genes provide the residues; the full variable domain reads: EAGVTQFPSHSVIEKGQTVTLRCDPISGHDNLYWYRRVMGKEIKFLLHFVKESKQDESGMPNNRFLAERTGGTYSTLKVQPAELEDSGVYFCASSVDRNTEAFFGQGTRLTVV.